The next 10 T cell receptor beta chains were all read from a single sample in a study of identical twins. MiXCR was run by TCRdb on the 5' RACE reads, yielding one entry per CDR3 protein. The table has roughly 700,000 distinct CDR3 sequences, 8.6% seen once. Another study also made use of these data, one on yellow fever vaccine responses in identical twins.

The sequenced sample was PBMCs. These receptors were collected from a woman in her late teens or twenties in good health.

This chain uses TRBV25-1 with TRBJ2-1, with 8 positions matching TRBD1. V was clipped by 0 bases and J by 10 bases; unmatched bases: 8. CDR1 is MGHDK, CDR2 SYGVNS, per germline. The CDR3 spans 15 residues. The CDR3 sequence is CASSEYGTGGMEQFF. The CDR3 nucleotides are TGTGCCAGCAGTGAATACGGGACAGGTGGGATGGAGCAGTTCTTC.

This chain connects TRBV10-3 to TRBJ2-5, with D possibly matching TRBD1 (6 bases). Germline V gives CDR1 ENHRY, CDR2 SYGVKD. V dropped 7 bases and J dropped 4 bases, with 19 bases sitting between them. This CDR3 has 15 residues. The DNA of the CDR3 is TGTGCCATCAATGGTCGGGGTCAGGGGAGAGAGACCCAGTACTTC. It yields the protein CAINGRGQGRETQYF.

This clonotype was observed a few times. The V and J genes are TRBV20-1 and TRBJ1-2, with D unclear. The CDR3 is 14 residues long. Germline CDR1 and CDR2: DFQATT and SNEGSKA (reference sequence). Trimming shortened V by 0 bases and J by 4 bases, and 12 bases separated the two germline ends. Written as DNA, the CDR3 is TGCAGTGCTAGAGATCGCGGCAGCATCTATGGCTACACCTTC. It yields the protein CSARDRGSIYGYTF.

There are many counts of this clonotype. The V and J genes are TRBV3-1 and TRBJ1-1; D is perhaps TRBD1 (6 bases). Trimming left V 5 bases short and J 6 bases short, with 16 bases between. The CDR3 runs 14 residues. CDR1 LGHDT and CDR2 YNNKEL come from the germline V gene (reference sequence). The CDR3, as DNA: TGTGCCAGCAGCAACAGGGTCTCGGGTGCTGAAGCTTTCTTT. Protein product: CASSNRVSGAEAFF.

This chain uses TRBV6-1 with TRBJ2-1, with D perhaps matching TRBD1 (7 bases). CDR1 is MNHNS and CDR2 is SASEGT in the germline V gene. The CDR3 extends over 13 amino acids. V dropped 10 bases and J dropped 7 bases, with 17 bases sitting between them. Here the CDR3 DNA reads TGTGCCATATCATTGACAGGGAGGAATGAGCAGTTCTTC. Protein: CAISLTGRNEQFF.

A few counts support this clonotype. The V call is TRBV3-1, the J call TRBJ2-7; no reliable D call. This CDR3 is 13 amino acids long. From germline, CDR1 is LGHDT and CDR2 YNNKEL (reference sequence). V dropped 0 bases and J dropped 8 bases, with 11 bases sitting between them. The CDR3 coding sequence is TGTGCCAGCAGCCAAGATATCGCAAGGCAGCAGTACTTC. This gives the protein CASSQDIARQQYF.

This sequence joins TRBV11-2 and TRBJ1-1; D remains ambiguous. Per germline, CDR1 SGHAT and CDR2 FQNNGV. The V gene lost 5 bases and the J gene lost 1 base, with 8 bases spanning the gap. CDR3 length equals 13 residues. CDR3 sequence: CASSKRQNTEAFF. Here the CDR3 DNA reads TGTGCCAGCAGCAAGCGACAGAACACTGAAGCTTTCTTT.

V is TRBV4-3 and J is TRBJ1-4; D call uncertain. V lost 1 base and J 1 base, leaving 16 bases between the germline ends. The CDR3 is made up of 18 amino acids. Germline V gene lookup returns CDR1 LGHNA and CDR2 YSLEER. The CDR3 sequence is CASSQVVTVAETNEKLFF. As DNA, the CDR3 is TGCGCCAGCAGCCAAGTCGTAACAGTCGCCGAAACTAATGAAAAACTGTTTTTT.

The chain uses TRBV5-1 and TRBJ2-1, with D possibly TRBD1 on 5 matching bases. There are 15 residues in the CDR3. Germline V gene data show CDR1 as SGHRS and CDR2 as YFSETQ. The ends were cut back, 1 base at V and 6 bases at J, with 14 bases in the middle. The CDR3 loop is CASSLPQVGGNEQFF. The DNA of the CDR3 is TGCGCCAGCAGCTTGCCACAGGTTGGTGGCAATGAGCAGTTCTTC.

The chain employs TRBV3-1 and TRBJ2-1, with TRBD2 as a possible D gene (6 bases). The CDR3 totals 15 residues. The V end lost 6 bases, the J end lost 2 bases, and 14 bases lay between the germline ends. The V gene's germline CDR1 is LGHDT and CDR2 YNNKEL (reference sequence). This CDR3 reads CASSPRDLAYNEQFF. Here the CDR3 DNA reads TGTGCCAGCAGTCCCCGGGACTTAGCCTACAATGAGCAGTTCTTC.